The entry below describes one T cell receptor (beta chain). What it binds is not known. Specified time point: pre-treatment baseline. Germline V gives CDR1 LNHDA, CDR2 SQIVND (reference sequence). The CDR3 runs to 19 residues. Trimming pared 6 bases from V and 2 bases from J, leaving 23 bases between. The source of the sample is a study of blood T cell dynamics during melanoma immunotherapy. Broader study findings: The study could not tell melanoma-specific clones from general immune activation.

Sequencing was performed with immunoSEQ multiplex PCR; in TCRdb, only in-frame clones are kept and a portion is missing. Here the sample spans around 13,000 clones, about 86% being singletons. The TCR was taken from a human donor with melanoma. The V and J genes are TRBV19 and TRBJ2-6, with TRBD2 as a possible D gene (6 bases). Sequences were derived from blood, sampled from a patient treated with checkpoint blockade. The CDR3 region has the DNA TGTGCCAGTAGCTCCGCCGGGAGCGCCTTTAGGGCTGGGGCCAACGTCCTGACTTTC. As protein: CASSSAGSAFRAGANVLTF.